The rows below give T cell receptor beta chains drawn from one sample of a study of regulatory T cells in long-lasting Graves disease. MiXCR, applied by TCRdb to the multiplex PCR reads, yields one record per CDR3 protein. The profile shows a few hundred thousand distinct CDR3 sequences, more than 20% of them singletons. This specimen was peripheral blood mononuclear cells (PBMCs), taken when the disease was refractory, from a patient treated with antithyroid drugs. The origin of the receptors is a woman aged 40 to 50 with Graves disease. Each CDR3 is given with its conserved first and last residue. D genes are given only for firm matches. Clone size is given for some rows only: seen once, a few or many times, or a class if the clone is expanded.

d_call | j_call | clone_size | cdr3_length | v_call | cdr3_nt | cdr3_aa
NA | TRBJ1-2 | many | 11 | TRBV29-1 | TGCAGCGTTGGAGGTGGCTGGGGCTACACCTTC | CSVGGGWGYTF
TRBD2 | TRBJ2-7 | many | 14 | TRBV10-2 | TGCGCCAGCAGGAAAGGGACTAGTACCTACGAGCAGTACTTC | CASRKGTSTYEQYF
TRBD1 | TRBJ2-5 | many | 14 | TRBV10-2 | TGCGCCAGCAGGGGGACAGGGAGGCAAGAGACCCAGTACTTC | CASRGTGRQETQYF
TRBD2 | TRBJ2-7 | many | 16 | TRBV2 | TGTGCCAGCAGTGAAAGCCTAGCGGTTAACTCCTACGAGCAGTACTTC | CASSESLAVNSYEQYF
NA | TRBJ1-2 | few | 14 | TRBV7-9 | TGTGCCAGCAGCTTGTTATCAGGGAATGGAGGCTACACCTTC | CASSLLSGNGGYTF
NA | TRBJ2-1 | many | 13 | TRBV27 | TGTGCCAGCGAGAATTCCCAAGATGGGATTCCGTTCTTC | CASENSQDGIPFF
NA | TRBJ1-2 | many | 14 | TRBV24-1 | TGTGCCACCAGTCCCGGGACAACTAACTATGGCTACACCTTC | CATSPGTTNYGYTF
NA | TRBJ1-4 | NA | 12 | TRBV7-9 | TGTGCCAGCAGCCCTAATAGTGAAAAACTGTTTTTT | CASSPNSEKLFF
NA | TRBJ2-1 | few | 15 | TRBV16 | TGTGCCAGCAGCCCGGTCACGGCCACCTACAATGAGCAGTTCTTC | CASSPVTATYNEQFF
NA | TRBJ1-3 | NA | 15 | TRBV19 | TGTGCCAGTAAAACGAGGGCGCTCTCTGGAAACACCATATATTTT | CASKTRALSGNTIYF
TRBD1 | TRBJ1-2 | many | 12 | TRBV10-3 | TGTGCCATCAGGGACAGGGCTTGTGGCTACACCTTC | CAIRDRACGYTF
NA | TRBJ2-1 | NA | 14 | TRBV2 | TGTGCCAGCAGTGAGGGGGGGCTTCCCAATGAGCAGTTCTTC | CASSEGGLPNEQFF
NA | TRBJ1-5 | many | 13 | TRBV7-3 | TGTGCCAGCAGCCAATACCGCAATCAGCCCCAGCATTTT | CASSQYRNQPQHF
NA | TRBJ1-1 | NA | 15 | TRBV19 | TGTGCCAGTAGTATGCCGAACGGGTGGAACACTGAAGCTTTCTTT | CASSMPNGWNTEAFF
NA | TRBJ1-1 | NA | 14 | TRBV20-1 | TGCAGTGCTAGACTTTTCGGTCTGAACACTGAAGCTTTCTTT | CSARLFGLNTEAFF
NA | TRBJ1-2 | NA | 17 | TRBV19 | TGTGCCAGTACCCCCCCCGGTGCGAGGGCCCTATCAAGTGGCTACACCTTC | CASTPPGARALSSGYTF
NA | TRBJ2-2 | NA | 14 | TRBV19 | TGTGCCAGTAGTAACGGGTTTAACACCGGGGAGCTGTTTTTT | CASSNGFNTGELFF
NA | TRBJ1-1 | many | 13 | TRBV28 | TGTGCCAGCAGACGGACAGCTTACACTGAAGCTTTCTTT | CASRRTAYTEAFF
NA | TRBJ2-7 | few | 13 | TRBV7-9 | TGTGCCAGCAGCCAGGACCCTTCCTACGAGCAGTACTTC | CASSQDPSYEQYF
TRBD2 | TRBJ2-3 | few | 12 | TRBV20-1 | TGCAGTGCTAGAGATCGGAGCGGGGCGCAGTATTTT | CSARDRSGAQYF
NA | TRBJ1-6 | NA | 18 | TRBV7-8 | TGTGCCAGCAGCTCCGGGGGCGAAAAGGACCGCTATAATTCACCCCTCCACTTT | CASSSGGEKDRYNSPLHF
TRBD2 | TRBJ2-1 | once | 14 | TRBV2 | TGTGCCAGCAGTGAACTAGCGGGTATCAATGAGCAGTTCTTC | CASSELAGINEQFF
NA | TRBJ2-3 | NA | 9 | TRBV2 | TGTGCCAGCAGTGTCGACAGACAATTT | CASSVDRQF
NA | TRBJ1-1 | many | 13 | TRBV11-2 | TGTGCCAGCAGGAAACAACTGAACACTGAAGCTTTCTTT | CASRKQLNTEAFF
NA | TRBJ1-1 | NA | 16 | TRBV12-3/TRBV12-4 | TGTGCCAGCAGTTACCCCGACAGGAAACGGAACACTGAAGCTTTCTTT | CASSYPDRKRNTEAFF
TRBD1 | TRBJ1-1 | few | 14 | TRBV7-9 | TGTGCCAGCAGCGACAGGGGGCGTATGGCTGAAGCTTTCTTT | CASSDRGRMAEAFF
NA | TRBJ2-2 | NA | 18 | TRBV7-9 | TGTGCCAGCAGCTTAAGGCCGGCGAGGGGAGAACGATCCGGGGAGCTGTTTTTT | CASSLRPARGERSGELFF
NA | TRBJ2-7 | few | 14 | TRBV6-2/TRBV6-3 | TGTGCCAGCGACCTTTGGCAGTCGGACTACGAGCAGTACTTC | CASDLWQSDYEQYF